The next 28 T cell receptor beta chains were all read from a single sample in a study of CDR3 diversity in severe acne. TCRdb fed the PCR reads into MiXCR, producing one record per CDR3 protein. The sample includes about 90,000 distinct CDR3 sequences, about 49% of them seen just once. The sequencing sample was made of blood. These receptors were collected from a male donor with severe acne vulgaris.

The chain employs TRBV20-1 and TRBJ2-7; 10 nucleotides line up with TRBD1. Germline CDR1 DFQATT, CDR2 SNEGSKA (reference sequence). The J segment lost 5 bases and the V segment lost 3 bases, leaving 7 bases of the junction unmatched. This CDR3 contains 14 residues. CDR3 protein: CSAREAGTGDEQYF. The CDR3 DNA follows: TGCAGTGCTAGGGAGGCCGGGACAGGGGACGAGCAGTACTTC.

The V gene is TRBV25-1, the J gene TRBJ1-1; 7 bases line up with TRBD1. The CDR3 covers 14 residues. The germline gives CDR1 MGHDK, CDR2 SYGVNS. V shed 5 bases and J 5 bases; nucleotides not matched to a gene: 8. This CDR3 reads CASSLEGTVTEAFF. Written as DNA, the CDR3 is TGTGCCAGCAGTTTAGAAGGGACAGTTACTGAAGCTTTCTTT.

The genes are TRBV20-1 and TRBJ2-1, with D tentatively TRBD2 (6 bases). V lost 5 bases, J lost 3 bases, and 8 bases lay in between. The CDR3 is 12 amino acids. CDR1 DFQATT and CDR2 SNEGSKA come from the germline V gene (reference sequence). The CDR3 region is CSALEGYNEQFF. In DNA, the CDR3 is TGCAGTGCTTTGGAGGGCTACAATGAGCAGTTCTTC.

This clonotype showed up many times. The V gene is TRBV6-1, the J gene TRBJ2-5; 16 bases fit TRBD2. This CDR3 is built from 15 residues. The germline gives CDR1 MNHNS, CDR2 SASEGT. V was clipped by 8 bases and J by 4 bases; unmatched bases: 4. This CDR3 reads CASSGLAGGGETQYF. Written as DNA, the CDR3 is TGTGCCAGCTCGGGACTAGCGGGAGGGGGAGAGACCCAGTACTTC.

Turning to this clonotype: A much larger clone differs from this one at a single base, so this may be a read error. This rearrangement joins TRBV2 to TRBJ2-1, with D possibly matching TRBD2 (5 bases). Trimming shortened V by 7 bases and J by 5 bases, and 15 bases separated the two germline ends. The CDR3 covers 14 residues. Germline V gene sequence: CDR1 SNHLY, CDR2 FYNNEI. CDR3 residues: CASKKRPLHNEQFF. Written as DNA, the CDR3 is TGTGCCAGCAAAAAGCGGCCTTTGCACAATGAGCAGTTCTTC.

In its sample, this clonotype was seen many times. The chain carries TRBV5-8 and TRBJ2-7; TRBD1 agrees at 8 bases. V trimming: 3 bases; J trimming: 0 bases; junction bases outside the gene matches: 5. Germline V gives CDR1 SGHTS, CDR2 YDEGEE. The CDR3 extends over 15 amino acids. CDR3 sequence (DNA): TGTGCCAGCAGCTGGAGGGACAGGAGCTCCTACGAGCAGTACTTC. Protein: CASSWRDRSSYEQYF. Filled out from reference TRBV5-8 and TRBJ2-7, the complete variable domain reads EAGVTQSPTHLIKTRGQQATLRCSPISGHTSVYWYQQALGLGLQFLLWYDEGEERNRGNFPPRFSGRQFPNYSSELNVNALELEDSALYLCASSWRDRSSYEQYFGPGTRLTVT.

This clonotype was seen only a few times. V gene TRBV10-3 combines with J gene TRBJ2-5, with a weak D call TRBD2 (7 bases). The CDR3 extends over 14 amino acids. The V gene's germline CDR1 is ENHRY and CDR2 SYGVKD. Trimming stripped 4 bases from V and 5 bases from J, with 14 bases between. In DNA form, the CDR3 reads TGTGCCATCAGTGCGGGGGGCGCGGGGGAGACCCAGTACTTC. The encoded protein is CAISAGGAGETQYF.

Concerning this clonotype: A junction end diverges from the germline sequence, so it may reflect a read error. The rearrangement uses TRBV3-1 and TRBJ1-1; D remains ambiguous. CDR1 LGHDT and CDR2 YNNKEL come from the germline V gene (reference sequence). The CDR3 is 14 residues long. The CDR3 DNA follows: TGTGCCAGCACCCAAGTCGGGATGTCGGCTGAAGCTTTCTTT. This translates into CASTQVGMSAEAFF.

Turning to this clonotype: At one end the junction does not follow the germline gene, possibly because of a read error. The gene calls are TRBV25-1 and TRBJ1-1; D call uncertain. The CDR3 has 14 residues. Germline V gene lookup returns CDR1 MGHDK and CDR2 SYGVNS. CDR3 DNA sequence: TGTGTCAGCAGTGAAAATGTCATAAACACTGAAGCTTTCTTT. Translating it yields CVSSENVINTEAFF.

The CDR3: CASSVRTGNTIYF. For the CDR3, the DNA is TGCGCCAGCAGCGTTCGTACAGGAAACACCATATATTTT. The gene calls are TRBV4-3 and TRBJ1-3, with no clear D. The CDR3 loop spans 13 amino acids. Between the trimmed V and J ends, which lost 5 bases and 4 bases, there was a span of 9 bases. The V gene's germline CDR1 is LGHNA and CDR2 YSLEER.

The sample holds one count of this clonotype. The rearrangement joins TRBV20-1 to TRBJ1-1; D ambiguous. Germline CDR1 is DFQATT and CDR2 is SNEGSKA (reference sequence). The CDR3 has 11 amino acids. Trimming cost V 3 bases and J 7 bases, with 9 bases left between them. In DNA form, the CDR3 reads TGCAGTGCTAGGGTGGTAGGTGAAGCTTTCTTT. Its translation is CSARVVGEAFF.

The sample holds a few counts of this clonotype. No conserved phenylalanine or tryptophan is present at the end of the CDR3, so a read error is the likely explanation. The chain combines TRBV5-1 with TRBJ2-5, with 7 bases that match TRBD2. Trimming cost V 0 bases and J 1 base; bases outside gene matches: 9. The CDR3 runs to 17 residues. The V gene's germline CDR1 is SGHRS and CDR2 YFSETQ. Here the CDR3 reads CASSLAAGGSRQETQYL. The CDR3 region has the DNA TGCGCCAGCAGCTTGGCGGCTGGCGGGAGTCGCCAAGAGACCCAGTACCTC.

This clonotype showed up many times. The V and J genes are TRBV11-2 and TRBJ2-3; perhaps TRBD1 as D (5 bases). Germline values: CDR1 SGHAT, CDR2 FQNNGV. The CDR3 extends over 17 amino acids. Trimming removed 2 bases at V and 1 base at J, with 16 bases between. The CDR3 nucleotides read TGTGCCAGCAGCTTACTATCACAGGTCCCTGGCACAGATACGCAGTATTTT. This encodes CASSLLSQVPGTDTQYF.

The chain carries TRBV20-1 and TRBJ1-2, with D unclear. The V end lost 0 bases, the J end lost 2 bases, and 13 bases lay between the germline ends. This CDR3 has 15 amino acids. The V gene's germline CDR1 is DFQATT and CDR2 SNEGSKA (reference sequence). The CDR3 protein is CSARDLGSGNYGYTF. The CDR3 bases are TGCAGTGCTAGAGATCTAGGCAGTGGGAACTATGGCTACACCTTC.

This clonotype showed up just a few times. The chain combines TRBV28 with TRBJ2-3; 12 bases map to TRBD2. CDR1 and CDR2 (germline): MDHEN, SYDVKM. CDR3 size: 16 residues. V lost 5 bases to trimming and J lost 0 bases; unmatched junction nucleotides: 3. CDR3 sequence reads: CASSLAGGSSTDTQYF. DNA of the CDR3: TGTGCCAGCAGTCTAGCGGGAGGGTCCAGCACAGATACGCAGTATTTT.

This clonotype was observed a handful of times. The rearrangement links TRBV14 to TRBJ2-5, with D possibly being TRBD1 (5 bases). Per germline, CDR1 SGHDN and CDR2 FVKESK. V was shortened by 2 bases and J by 4 bases, with 17 bases between the two germline ends. The CDR3 loop spans 16 amino acids. The CDR3 region is CASSQSPGAQGETQYF. In DNA, the CDR3 is TGTGCCAGCAGCCAATCTCCTGGGGCGCAAGGAGAGACCCAGTACTTC.

The CDR3 region is CSARDLGGGLTGELFF. CDR3 DNA sequence: TGCAGTGCTAGAGATCTCGGGGGAGGCCTCACCGGGGAGCTGTTTTTT. This chain joins TRBV20-1 and TRBJ2-2, with D perhaps matching TRBD2 (6 bases). The CDR3 has 16 residues. Per germline, CDR1 DFQATT and CDR2 SNEGSKA (reference sequence). V was shortened by 0 bases and J by 4 bases, with 15 bases between the two germline ends.

This clonotype was observed at least ten times. The chain recombines TRBV7-8 with TRBJ1-1; D is perhaps TRBD1 (6 bases). Trimming removed 5 bases at V and 3 bases at J, with 16 bases between. The CDR3 covers 15 residues. CDR1 and CDR2 (germline): SGHVS, FQNEAQ. The CDR3 bases are TGTGCCAGCAGCCTTCCGACAGGTGGAGACACTGAAGCTTTCTTT. It yields the protein CASSLPTGGDTEAFF.

This clonotype was counted a few times. The rearrangement joins TRBV15 to TRBJ1-2; unclear D gene. CDR1 is LNHNV and CDR2 is YYDKDF in the germline V gene (reference sequence). Trimming took 6 bases from V and 0 from J, leaving 2 bases between them. The CDR3 contains 11 residues. The CDR3 nucleotides read TGTGCCACCAGGACTAACTATGGCTACACCTTC. Protein: CATRTNYGYTF.

Only a few counts were recorded for this clonotype. The genes are TRBV7-2 and TRBJ1-1, with TRBD1 matching over 8 bases. J was trimmed by 2 bases and V by 6 bases; bases with no gene match: 8. This CDR3 is 15 amino acids long. The germline CDR1 and CDR2 sequences are SGHTA and FQGNSA. The CDR3 sequence: CASSPEDRANTEAFF. For the CDR3, the DNA is TGTGCCAGCAGTCCAGAGGACAGGGCTAACACTGAAGCTTTCTTT. The whole variable domain, filled in from reference TRBV7-2 and TRBJ1-1, reads GAGVSQSPSNKVTEKGKDVELRCDPISGHTALYWYRQSLGQGLEFLIYFQGNSAPDKSGLPSDRFSAERTGGSVSTLTIQRTQQEDSAVYLCASSPEDRANTEAFFGQGTRLTVV.

The chain couples TRBV7-9 to TRBJ2-3; 10 bases map to TRBD2. This CDR3 is 16 amino acids long. Per the germline V gene, CDR1 is SEHNR and CDR2 is FQNEAQ (reference sequence). V dropped 5 bases and J dropped 1; count of bases not matched to a gene: 6. Here the CDR3 reads CASSPLAGEGTDTQYF. The CDR3 DNA reads TGTGCCAGCAGCCCCCTAGCGGGAGAGGGCACAGATACGCAGTATTTT.

The chain carries TRBV7-6 and TRBJ2-7; 7 nucleotides line up with TRBD2. The J call may be faulty, since TRBJ2-5 better matches the DNA end. The CDR3 is made up of 14 amino acids. Germline lookup yields CDR1 SGHVS and CDR2 FNYEAQ. The CDR3 loop is CASSRLAHGETQYF. The DNA for the CDR3 is TGTGCCAGCAGCCGACTAGCACACGGGGAGACCCAGTACTTC.

With regard to this clonotype: It may be a read error: a sequence one base away is much more abundant. The CDR3 region has the DNA TGCAGCGTTGCGGGGGGAAATGGAAACACCATATATTTT. Protein product: CSVAGGNGNTIYF. The chain links TRBV29-1 to TRBJ1-3, with D possibly matching TRBD1 (5 bases). Germline assignment: CDR1 SQVTM and CDR2 ANQGSEA. V lost 4 bases, J lost 3 bases, and 10 bases lay in between. There are 13 residues in the CDR3.

The chain joins TRBV11-2 to TRBJ2-3; D is perhaps TRBD1 (6 bases). Trimming shortened V by 5 bases and J by 5 bases, and 14 bases separated the two germline ends. Germline CDR1 reads SGHAT; CDR2 reads FQNNGV. This CDR3 comprises 14 residues. The DNA for the CDR3 is TGTGCCAGCAGCCCGCCAGGGGCCGGAGATACGCAGTATTTT. It is translated as CASSPPGAGDTQYF.

The V gene is TRBV7-8, the J gene TRBJ1-2, with D perhaps TRBD1 (5 bases). Trimming took 5 bases from V and 5 from J, leaving 15 bases between them. CDR1 and CDR2 from the germline V gene are SGHVS and FQNEAQ. This CDR3 comprises 14 residues. The CDR3, as DNA: TGTGCCAGCAGCAGCCCCAAGACAGATTATGGCTACACCTTC. Translating it yields CASSSPKTDYGYTF.

This clonotype has a count of ten or more. This chain joins TRBV6-4 and TRBJ2-2, with D maybe TRBD2 (6 bases). The CDR3 loop spans 14 amino acids. Germline CDR1 MRHNA, CDR2 SNTAGT. With 8 bases removed from V and 2 bases from J, the gap between germline ends came to 12 bases. The CDR3 protein is CASAGGENTGELFF. Written as DNA, the CDR3 is TGTGCCAGCGCCGGGGGAGAAAACACCGGGGAGCTGTTTTTT.

This clonotype was seen many times. This rearrangement joins TRBV12-3 or TRBV12-4 to TRBJ1-5; D is possibly TRBD1 (6 bases). The length of the CDR3 is 13 residues. Trimming shortened V by 5 bases and J by 9 bases, and 14 bases separated the two germline ends. CDR3 nucleotides: TGTGCCAGCAGTCGGACAGAACAAGGGCCCCAGCATTTT. As protein: CASSRTEQGPQHF.

The chain couples TRBV10-1 to TRBJ2-5; 8 bases are shared with TRBD2. The germline CDR1 and CDR2 sequences are WNHNN and SYGVQD (reference sequence). This CDR3 comprises 14 residues. Trimming removed 5 bases from V and 3 bases from J; junction bases left unmatched: 5. The CDR3 sequence is CASSLDSGEETQYF. Written as DNA, the CDR3 is TGCGCCAGCAGTTTGGATAGCGGGGAAGAGACCCAGTACTTC.